These 21 T cell receptor beta chains were all obtained from the same sample, sequenced in a study of CXCR3-negative and CXCR3-positive naive CD8 T cells. The TRB libraries of cDNA were built by UMI-labeled 5' RACE. With the 5' RACE reads reprocessed, TCRdb shows one record per CDR3 protein and no DNA. This repertoire comprises over 35,000 distinct CDR3 sequences; its ten largest clones make up over 12%. Input material: memory CD8+ T cells from blood. The source of these receptors is a human donor in good health. Some clones in this sample may be carry-over from other donors' samples.

The chain couples TRBV13 to TRBJ2-7. CDR1 and CDR2 from the germline V gene are PRHDT and FYEKMQ (reference sequence). The CDR3 is 14 amino acids. CDR3 amino acids: CASSATRRAYEQYF.

The rearrangement joins TRBV28 to TRBJ2-2; the D call of TRBD2 rests on TCRdb alone, since no DNA is present to check it. The CDR3 spans 19 residues. Germline V CDR1 and CDR2: MDHEN, SYDVKM. The CDR3 here is CASSLGTRELAGAGGELFF.

The V gene is TRBV29-1, the J gene TRBJ2-2. The CDR3 spans 12 residues. Germline assignment: CDR1 SQVTM and CDR2 ANQGSEA. The CDR3 sequence: CSVVSGTGELFF.

CDR3 amino acids: CASSLGLGPGEQFF. The genes are TRBV4-3 and TRBJ2-1; TCRdb proposes TRBD2, but this gene call is untestable without DNA. CDR1 LGHNA and CDR2 YSLEER come from the germline V gene. This CDR3 region has 14 residues.

This chain uses TRBV7-9 with TRBJ2-7; TCRdb's D call, TRBD2, is unchecked because there is no DNA. The V gene's germline CDR1 is SEHNR and CDR2 FQNEAQ (reference sequence). This CDR3 has 16 residues. CDR3: CASSYAFGLAEYEQYF. The full variable domain, with the rest looked up from reference TRBV7-9 and TRBJ2-7, is DTGVSQNPRHKITKRGQNVTFRCDPISEHNRLYWYRQTLGQGPEFLTYFQNEAQLEKSRLLSDRFSAERPKGSFSTLEIQRTEQGDSAMYLCASSYAFGLAEYEQYFGPGTRLTVT.

The V and J genes are TRBV28 and TRBJ2-1. Germline loops: CDR1 MDHEN, CDR2 SYDVKM. The CDR3 runs to 15 residues. The CDR3 spells CASSFERSSYNEQFF.

The J gene is TRBJ1-4, the V gene TRBV19; the D call from TCRdb, TRBD1, cannot be confirmed without DNA. This CDR3 has 14 amino acids. In germline, CDR1 is LNHDA, CDR2 SQIVND (reference sequence). The CDR3 here is CASSIRRTDEKLFF.

The rearrangement joins TRBV29-1 to TRBJ2-1. In germline, CDR1 is SQVTM, CDR2 ANQGSEA. There are 13 residues in the CDR3. CDR3 in amino acids: CSVEIADYNEQFF.

The chain has TRBV2 and TRBJ2-5; TCRdb selects TRBD1, and the lack of DNA leaves this call unchecked. The CDR3 has 16 residues. Per the germline V gene, CDR1 is SNHLY and CDR2 is FYNNEI. CDR3: CASSDRVWDRQETQYF.

J is TRBJ2-2 and V is TRBV28; the TCRdb call, TRBD1, lacks DNA for checking. Germline values: CDR1 MDHEN, CDR2 SYDVKM. The CDR3 has 16 amino acids. The CDR3 reads CASSLYGTGFAGELFF.

This sequence joins TRBV13 and TRBJ2-2. CDR1 is PRHDT and CDR2 is FYEKMQ in the germline V gene (reference sequence). This CDR3 has 15 amino acids. CDR3 residues: CASTYGQTNTGELFF.

V and J are TRBV5-6 and TRBJ2-7; the D call from TCRdb, TRBD1, cannot be confirmed without DNA. The length of the CDR3 is 14 residues. The V gene's germline CDR1 is SGHDT and CDR2 YYEEEE. The CDR3 sequence: CASSWDNRAYEQYF.

The chain employs TRBV19 and TRBJ2-7; as DNA is missing, the TRBD1 call by TCRdb cannot be tested. Germline CDR1 LNHDA, CDR2 SQIVND (reference sequence). There are 17 residues in the CDR3. The CDR3 here is CASSIGGRDRVMDEQYF. The full variable domain, in which reference TRBV19 and TRBJ2-7 provide the parts outside the CDR3, is DGGITQSPKYLFRKEGQNVTLSCEQNLNHDAMYWYRQDPGQGLRLIYYSQIVNDFQKGDIAEGYSVSREKKESFPLTVTSAQKNPTAFYLCASSIGGRDRVMDEQYFGPGTRLTVT.

V is TRBV7-2 and J is TRBJ2-7. The CDR3 totals 13 residues. CDR1 and CDR2 (germline): SGHTA, FQGNSA. This CDR3 is CASSLEGGGEQYF.

The chain joins TRBV29-1 to TRBJ1-1; the TRBD1 assignment by TCRdb is unverifiable without DNA. Germline lookup yields CDR1 SQVTM and CDR2 ANQGSEA. The CDR3 has 12 residues. The CDR3 reads CSVEDDRPEAFF.

The gene calls are TRBV29-1 and TRBJ1-1; the D gene TCRdb calls, TRBD1, cannot be checked with no DNA. The germline V gene has CDR1 SQVTM and CDR2 ANQGSEA. The CDR3 sequence is 12 residues long. CDR3 sequence: CSAPSGNTEAFF.

This CDR3 reads CSVELAGSYEQYF. The V gene is TRBV29-1, the J gene TRBJ2-7; TCRdb names TRBD2, which stays unverified in the absence of DNA. This CDR3 has 13 amino acids. Germline CDR1 SQVTM, CDR2 ANQGSEA.

This sequence joins TRBV29-1 and TRBJ2-3; TCRdb's D gene call, TRBD1, goes unchecked for lack of DNA. There are 14 residues in the CDR3. Germline V gene data show CDR1 as SQVTM and CDR2 as ANQGSEA. CDR3 region: CSGDTGVSTDTQYF.

J is TRBJ2-4 and V is TRBV20-1. The CDR3 spans 15 residues. Germline assignment: CDR1 DFQATT and CDR2 SNEGSKA (reference sequence). The CDR3 reads CSASFVGTTKNIQYF.

CDR3 amino acids: CASSLSPWTANFYGYTF. This sequence joins TRBV7-2 and TRBJ1-2; TCRdb gives TRBD1 as the D gene, but with no DNA this cannot be confirmed. Germline-derived CDR1 and CDR2 are SGHTA and FQGNSA. This CDR3 is 17 amino acids long.

The chain uses TRBV6-2 or TRBV6-3 and TRBJ1-2; the TRBD1 assignment by TCRdb is unverifiable without DNA. There are 14 residues in the CDR3. CDR1 is MNHEY, CDR2 SVGEGT, per germline. The CDR3 reads CASSTGRANYGYTF.